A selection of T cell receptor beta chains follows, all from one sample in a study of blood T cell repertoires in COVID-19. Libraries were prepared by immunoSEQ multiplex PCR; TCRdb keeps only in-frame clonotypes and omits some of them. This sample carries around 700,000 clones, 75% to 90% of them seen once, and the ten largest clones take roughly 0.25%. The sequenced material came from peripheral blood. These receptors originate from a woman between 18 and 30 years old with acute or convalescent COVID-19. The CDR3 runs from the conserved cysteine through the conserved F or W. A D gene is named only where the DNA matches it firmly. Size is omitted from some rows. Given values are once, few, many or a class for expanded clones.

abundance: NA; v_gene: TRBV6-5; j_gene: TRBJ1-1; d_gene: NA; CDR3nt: TGTGCCAGCAGTGACTCCAACACGGGGAACACTGAAGCTTTCTTT; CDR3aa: CASSDSNTGNTEAFF
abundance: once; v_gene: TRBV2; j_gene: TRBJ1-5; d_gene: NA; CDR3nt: TGTGCCAGCAGTGAACAGACAGGACTCAATCAGCCCCAGCATTTT; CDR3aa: CASSEQTGLNQPQHF
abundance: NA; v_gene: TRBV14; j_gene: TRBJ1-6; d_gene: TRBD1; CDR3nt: TGTGCCAGCAGCGCCGGACAGGGGTACGGTTCACCCCTCCACTTT; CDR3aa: CASSAGQGYGSPLHF
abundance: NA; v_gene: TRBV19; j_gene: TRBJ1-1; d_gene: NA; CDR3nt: TGTGCCAGTAGTTCCTCAGGGACAAGGTGGGTAGACACTGAAGCTTTCTTT; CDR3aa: CASSSSGTRWVDTEAFF
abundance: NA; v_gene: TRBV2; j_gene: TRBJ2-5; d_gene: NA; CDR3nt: TGTGCCAGCCAGGGGACAGAGACCCAGTACTTC; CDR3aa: CASQGTETQYF
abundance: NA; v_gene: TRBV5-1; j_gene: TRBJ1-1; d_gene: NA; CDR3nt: TGCGCCAGCAGCTTGGGGGCGGGAGGCGGCACTGAAGCTTTCTTT; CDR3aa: CASSLGAGGGTEAFF
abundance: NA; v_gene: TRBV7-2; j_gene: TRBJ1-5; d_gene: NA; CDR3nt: TGTGCCAGCAGCCCCCGGAGGGATCAGCCCCAGCATTTT; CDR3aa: CASSPRRDQPQHF
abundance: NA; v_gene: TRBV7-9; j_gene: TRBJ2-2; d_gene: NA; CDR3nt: TGTGCCAGCAGCCGGGGCACCGGGGAGCTGTTTTTT; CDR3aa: CASSRGTGELFF
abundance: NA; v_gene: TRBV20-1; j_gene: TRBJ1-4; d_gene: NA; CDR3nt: TGCAGTGCTAGTCCCTGGCGGGCCTTTGGTGAAAAACTGTTTTTT; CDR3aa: CSASPWRAFGEKLFF
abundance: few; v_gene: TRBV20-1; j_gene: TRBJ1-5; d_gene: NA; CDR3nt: TGCAGTGCTAGTCGCGGGGGCGGTCGGTTGGGTCAGCCCCAGCATTTT; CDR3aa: CSASRGGGRLGQPQHF
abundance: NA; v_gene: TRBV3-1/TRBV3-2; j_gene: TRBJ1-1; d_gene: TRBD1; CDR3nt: TGTGCCAGCAGCCACGGACAGGGGAAGATGAACACTGAAGCTTTCTTT; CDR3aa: CASSHGQGKMNTEAFF
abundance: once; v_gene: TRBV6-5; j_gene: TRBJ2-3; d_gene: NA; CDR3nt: TGTGCCAGCAGTAGGGGCGGCACAGATACGCAGTATTTT; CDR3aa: CASSRGGTDTQYF
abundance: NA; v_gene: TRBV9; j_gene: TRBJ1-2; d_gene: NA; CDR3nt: TGTGCCAGCAGCGATGGGGGCACACACGCTAACTATGGCTACACCTTC; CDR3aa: CASSDGGTHANYGYTF
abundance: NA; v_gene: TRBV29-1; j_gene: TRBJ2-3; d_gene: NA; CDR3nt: TGCAGCGTTGGCAGACTACAGGGAGAGGGGGATACGCAGTATTTT; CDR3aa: CSVGRLQGEGDTQYF
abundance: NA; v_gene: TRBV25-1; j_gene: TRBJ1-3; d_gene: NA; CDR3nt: TGTGCCAGCAGTGAATTGGGCGCCCCAAGAGCTGGAAACACCATATATTTT; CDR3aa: CASSELGAPRAGNTIYF
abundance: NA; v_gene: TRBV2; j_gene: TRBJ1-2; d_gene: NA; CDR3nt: TGTGCCAGCAAAGTGAGCACTAACTATGGCTACACCTTC; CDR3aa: CASKVSTNYGYTF
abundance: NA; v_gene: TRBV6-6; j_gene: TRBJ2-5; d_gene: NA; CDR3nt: TGTGCCACCACACAAGAGACCCAGTACTTC; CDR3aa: CATTQETQYF